The 25 T cell receptor beta chains presented below share a single source sample, sequenced in a study of blood T cell repertoires in COVID-19. Data came from immunoSEQ multiplex PCR; TCRdb stores just in-frame clones and leaves some out. In the table there are just under 150,000 clones, more than 75% of which are singletons. The sample consisted of peripheral blood. The receptors derive from a human donor in a cohort sampled during active COVID-19.

The chain combines TRBV28 with TRBJ2-5, with TRBD1 identical over 10 bases. There are 18 residues in the CDR3. In germline, CDR1 is MDHEN, CDR2 SYDVKM. V gave up 4 bases and J gave up 2 bases; unmatched junction bases: 13. The CDR3 reads CASSSGTGALGGQETQYF. The CDR3 DNA sequence: TGTGCCAGCAGTTCCGGGACAGGGGCCTTGGGCGGTCAAGAGACCCAGTACTTC. Full variable domain (outside the CDR3, taken from reference TRBV28 and TRBJ2-5): DVKVTQSSRYLVKRTGEKVFLECVQDMDHENMFWYRQDPGLGLRLIYFSYDVKMKEKGDIPEGYSVSREKKERFSLILESASTNQTSMYLCASSSGTGALGGQETQYFGPGTRLLVL.

This rearrangement joins TRBV9 to TRBJ1-5, with 7 bases fitting TRBD1. Germline V gene sequence: CDR1 SGDLS, CDR2 YYNGEE. The CDR3 covers 16 residues. The trim removed 0 bases at V and 9 bases at J, leaving 12 bases unmatched. CDR3 nucleotide sequence: TGTGCCAGCAGCGTAGGGAGACAGGGCCTTTTCTCGCCCCAGCATTTT. Translated: CASSVGRQGLFSPQHF.

The chain links TRBV5-1 to TRBJ2-7, with 9 bases fitting TRBD2. V was clipped by 3 bases and J by 3 bases; unmatched bases: 10. The CDR3 runs 16 residues. Germline V CDR1 and CDR2: SGHRS, YFSETQ. CDR3 bases: TGCGCCAGCAGCTGGCCGTCTAGCGGGACTAGCTACGAGCAGTACTTC. This gives the protein CASSWPSSGTSYEQYF.

V usage is TRBV6-5 and J usage is TRBJ1-6; TRBD1 matches 11 bases. The CDR3 totals 15 residues. V lost 2 bases, J lost 10 bases, and 4 bases stayed unmatched. Germline values: CDR1 MNHEY, CDR2 SVGAGI. The CDR3 DNA follows: TGTGCCAGCAGTTACCGGACAGGGGGCCGATCACCCCTCCACTTT. Translating gives CASSYRTGGRSPLHF.

This clone was found a few times. This sequence joins TRBV19 and TRBJ2-7; TRBD2 might be the D (5 bases). Germline CDR1 and CDR2: LNHDA and SQIVND (reference sequence). Trimming removed 4 bases at V and 0 bases at J, with 13 bases between. This CDR3 is built from 15 residues. CDR3 protein: CASSNTGESSYEQYF. CDR3 DNA sequence: TGTGCCAGTAGTAACACCGGGGAATCCTCCTACGAGCAGTACTTC.

The V and J genes are TRBV28 and TRBJ1-1; the match to TRBD1 covers 7 bases. V gave up 4 bases and J gave up 2 bases; unmatched junction bases: 4. This CDR3 spans 14 amino acids. Germline loops: CDR1 MDHEN, CDR2 SYDVKM. CDR3 sequence reads: CASSSRGFNTEAFF. The DNA for the CDR3 is TGTGCCAGCAGTTCCAGGGGGTTTAACACTGAAGCTTTCTTT.

This chain's CDR3 is CSASGTGLYTF. Written as DNA, the CDR3 is TGCAGTGCGTCCGGGACAGGGCTCTACACCTTC. The chain is built from TRBV20-1 and TRBJ1-2; TRBD1 agrees at 9 bases. Germline V gives CDR1 DFQATT, CDR2 SNEGSKA (reference sequence). V shed 6 bases and J 10 bases; nucleotides not matched to a gene: 6. There are 11 residues in the CDR3.

This clone was found a few times. The chain combines TRBV2 with TRBJ1-2, with TRBD1 matching 7 bases. The CDR3 loop spans 13 amino acids. J was trimmed by 3 bases and V by 5 bases; bases with no gene match: 3. The V gene's germline CDR1 is SNHLY and CDR2 FYNNEI. CDR3: CASSPGQDYGYTF. The CDR3 coding sequence is TGTGCCAGCAGTCCAGGACAGGACTATGGCTACACCTTC.

In its sample, this clone was seen a few times. The CDR3 protein is CSASGKNEQFF. CDR3 nucleotide sequence: TGCAGTGCTAGCGGGAAGAATGAGCAGTTCTTC. The chain links TRBV20-1 to TRBJ2-1, with D possibly TRBD2 on 5 matching bases. Germline values: CDR1 DFQATT, CDR2 SNEGSKA (reference sequence). The CDR3 sequence is 11 residues long. V lost 3 bases, J lost 7 bases, and 7 bases lay in between.

This sequence joins TRBV5-6 and TRBJ2-3, with D maybe TRBD1 (6 bases). Germline V gene lookup returns CDR1 SGHDT and CDR2 YYEEEE. This CDR3 is 14 amino acids long. Trimming stripped 0 bases from V and 5 bases from J, with 10 bases between. Written as DNA, the CDR3 is TGTGCCAGCAGCTTGGAGGGGGTAGGAGATACGCAGTATTTT. It specifies CASSLEGVGDTQYF.

The V gene is TRBV29-1, the J gene TRBJ1-2, with a possible D match to TRBD1 (5 bases). The CDR3 spans 12 residues. V lost 0 bases to trimming and J lost 6 bases, with 8 bases between them. Germline V lookup: CDR1 SQVTM, CDR2 ANQGSEA. The CDR3 here is CSVEEGEDGYTF. The CDR3 DNA reads TGCAGCGTTGAAGAAGGGGAAGATGGCTACACCTTC.

This chain uses TRBV11-3 with TRBJ2-1; TRBD2 aligns across 9 bases. J gave up 4 bases and V 5 bases, and 15 bases lay outside the gene matches. The CDR3 runs to 18 residues. The germline CDR1 and CDR2 sequences are SGHNT and YENEEA. CDR3 sequence (DNA): TGTGCCAGCAGCCACGTCCGTGGCGGGAGGGGGGAGTACAATGAGCAGTTCTTC. This encodes CASSHVRGGRGEYNEQFF.

V gene TRBV2 combines with J gene TRBJ1-2, with TRBD1 matching over 7 bases. The ends lost 11 bases at V and 3 bases at J; junction bases unmatched: 9. Germline CDR1 is SNHLY and CDR2 is FYNNEI. The CDR3 consists of 13 residues. Here the CDR3 DNA reads TGTGCCTACGCTGACAGGGAGGACTATGGCTACACCTTC. Protein product: CAYADREDYGYTF.

The chain has TRBV5-1 and TRBJ1-2; TRBD1 matches at 7 bases. Germline lookup yields CDR1 SGHRS and CDR2 YFSETQ. The CDR3 contains 14 residues. The V segment lost 3 bases and the J segment 8 bases; nucleotides outside the gene matches: 10. The CDR3 region has the DNA TGCGCCAGCAGCTGGGATGCCGGGACAGACGGCTACACCTTC. Translated, it gives CASSWDAGTDGYTF.

The chain is built from TRBV5-1 and TRBJ2-3, with unresolved D. Germline V gene data show CDR1 as SGHRS and CDR2 as YFSETQ. The CDR3 consists of 14 residues. V lost 2 bases, J lost 2 bases, and 9 bases lay in between. This CDR3 reads CASSLRTLTDTQYF. CDR3 nucleotide sequence: TGCGCCAGCAGCTTACGAACTCTCACAGATACGCAGTATTTT. The entire variable domain, with the rest obtained from reference TRBV5-1 and TRBJ2-3, is as follows: KAGVTQTPRYLIKTRGQQVTLSCSPISGHRSVSWYQQTPGQGLQFLFEYFSETQRNKGNFPGRFSGRQFSNSRSEMNVSTLELGDSALYLCASSLRTLTDTQYFGPGTRLTVL.

The V gene is TRBV24-1, the J gene TRBJ1-1; maybe TRBD1 (5 bases). V was pared by 2 bases and J by 4 bases, with 7 bases between. Per the germline V gene, CDR1 is KGHDR and CDR2 is SFDVKD. The length of the CDR3 is 13 residues. This chain's CDR3 is CATSDYGGTEAFF. The CDR3 coding sequence is TGTGCCACCAGTGATTACGGGGGCACTGAAGCTTTCTTT.

This chain links TRBV18 with TRBJ1-2; TRBD1 aligns across 9 bases. The CDR3 runs to 16 residues. Germline trimming cut 2 bases from V and 4 bases from J; bases unmatched to any gene: 8. Germline V gene lookup returns CDR1 KGHSH and CDR2 LQKENI. CDR3 sequence: CASSPGMDRGSYGYTF. The CDR3 DNA is TGTGCCAGCTCACCAGGAATGGACAGGGGAAGCTATGGCTACACCTTC.

The chain uses TRBV4-2 and TRBJ1-1; weak D call: TRBD1 (5 bases). In germline, CDR1 is LGHNA, CDR2 YNFKEQ. This CDR3 is 14 amino acids long. Trimming took 3 bases from V and 0 from J, leaving 8 bases between them. The CDR3 sequence: CASSQSGMNTEAFF. The CDR3 region has the DNA TGTGCCAGCAGCCAGTCAGGGATGAACACTGAAGCTTTCTTT.

This chain uses TRBV3-1 (or the pseudogene TRBV3-2) with TRBJ2-7, with D tentatively TRBD2 (6 bases). The CDR3 extends over 15 amino acids. Trimming took 0 bases from V and 5 from J, leaving 14 bases between them. Germline V gene data show CDR1 as LGHDT and CDR2 as YNNKEL (reference sequence). In nucleotides, the CDR3 is TGTGCCAGCAGCCAAGAGGGCCAGGGCGGGAACGAGCAGTACTTC. Translation: CASSQEGQGGNEQYF.

This clone was seen once. This chain uses TRBV7-2 with TRBJ2-4, with 13 bases fitting TRBD2. The trim removed 4 bases at V and 7 bases at J, leaving 10 bases unmatched. CDR1 is SGHTA, CDR2 FQGNSA, per germline. This CDR3 comprises 17 residues. This chain's CDR3 is CASSSEAGTSGINIQYF. The CDR3, as DNA: TGTGCCAGCAGCTCAGAGGCCGGGACTAGCGGGATCAACATTCAGTACTTC.

This clone was detected only once. The chain joins TRBV4-2 to TRBJ2-3; D uncertain. The ends were cut back, 1 base at V and 0 bases at J, with 17 bases in the middle. This CDR3 has 18 amino acids. CDR1 is LGHNA and CDR2 is YNFKEQ in the germline V gene. The CDR3 DNA sequence: TGTGCCAGCAGCCAAGCGTCGACTGCAACGACTAGCACAGATACGCAGTATTTT. Residues: CASSQASTATTSTDTQYF.

J is TRBJ2-3 and V is TRBV6-2 or TRBV6-3, with 7 bases matching TRBD2. This CDR3 has 17 amino acids. Germline V gives CDR1 MNHEY, CDR2 SVGEGT. Unmatched junction bases numbered 10, after V lost 4 bases and J lost 0 bases. CDR3 region: CASSSGEYGGSTDTQYF. The CDR3, as DNA: TGTGCCAGCAGTTCTGGGGAATACGGGGGGAGCACAGATACGCAGTATTTT.

The chain has TRBV7-2 and TRBJ2-3; tentative D call: TRBD2 (5 bases). CDR1 SGHTA and CDR2 FQGNSA come from the germline V gene. The CDR3 consists of 13 residues. V lost 5 bases and J 2 bases, leaving 8 bases between the germline ends. CDR3 sequence: CASSADFTDTQYF. The CDR3 bases are TGTGCCAGCAGCGCGGACTTCACAGATACGCAGTATTTT.

This clone came up a few times. This chain uses TRBV29-1 with TRBJ2-7; no clear D gene. Per the germline V gene, CDR1 is SQVTM and CDR2 is ANQGSEA. V was pared by 7 bases and J by 3 bases, with 13 bases between. This CDR3 has 12 amino acids. CDR3 sequence: CSGLSHDYEQYF. The DNA of the CDR3 is TGCAGCGGGTTGAGCCACGACTACGAGCAGTACTTC.

The chain is built from TRBV7-9 and TRBJ2-1; 9 bases agree with TRBD2. V shed 5 bases and J 9 bases; nucleotides not matched to a gene: 14. The length of the CDR3 is 16 residues. In germline, CDR1 is SEHNR, CDR2 FQNEAQ (reference sequence). The CDR3 nucleotides are TGTGCCAGCAGCGCGGGTGGTAGCGGGAGCGTCTTTGAGCAGTTCTTC. Its protein product is CASSAGGSGSVFEQFF.